The source of this TCR beta chain is a study of radiation and T cells in renal cell carcinoma. J was trimmed by 4 bases and V by 0 bases; bases with no gene match: 4. CDR1 is LNHDA and CDR2 is SQIVND in the germline V gene (reference sequence). The CDR3 length is 15 residues. The protocol was immunoSEQ multiplex PCR, while the TCRdb copy is restricted to in-frame clones and leaves out a portion. The sample has 150,000 or so clones, roughly 90% seen once; the top ten hold roughly 4.1%. This sample's time point: baseline pretreatment blood. Treatment: 15 Gy SBRT to primary tumor, nephrectomy 4 weeks later.

The receptor was isolated from a woman between 70 and 85 years old with renal cell carcinoma. The chain is built from TRBV19 and TRBJ1-2, with 8 bases lining up with TRBD1. The sequenced sample was blood, obtained from a patient whose treatment included radiotherapy and nephrectomy. In DNA, the CDR3 is TGTGCCAGTAGTATAGAGGCAGGGGGCGGCTATGGCTACACCTTC. This sequence encodes CASSIEAGGGYGYTF.